Reported below is one T cell receptor (beta chain). Its antigen is unidentified. This record belongs to a study of cytotoxic CD8 clonotypes in ibrutinib-treated CLL. Whole-study context: The subjects consisted of about 10 relapsed/refractory and about 14 treatment-naive individuals, with 17 to 18 IGHV unmutated.

With 4 bases removed from V and 1 base from J, the gap between germline ends came to 12 bases. This CDR3 has 14 amino acids. Germline V gene lookup returns CDR1 SGHDT and CDR2 YYEEEE. The planned depth of sequencing spanned 1 in 200,000 to 1 in 1 million T cells. Generated by immunoSEQ multiplex PCR, the TCRdb table keeps only in-frame clones and is missing some. The sample records approximately 45,000 clones, approximately 65% being singletons. General observations from the study: Treatment left the uncommon public clonotypes either contracted or stable in frequency. The study sampled sustained-remission and progressing patients at different times.

The clonotype originates from a human donor with chronic lymphocytic leukemia. Sequencing was performed on PBMCs, taken after 24 months of ibrutinib treatment. The chain carries TRBV5-6 and TRBJ2-7; D may be TRBD2 (6 bases). The CDR3 region is CASSVGGPSYEQYF. CDR3 nucleotide sequence: TGTGCCAGCAGCGTGGGGGGACCGTCCTACGAGCAGTACTTC.